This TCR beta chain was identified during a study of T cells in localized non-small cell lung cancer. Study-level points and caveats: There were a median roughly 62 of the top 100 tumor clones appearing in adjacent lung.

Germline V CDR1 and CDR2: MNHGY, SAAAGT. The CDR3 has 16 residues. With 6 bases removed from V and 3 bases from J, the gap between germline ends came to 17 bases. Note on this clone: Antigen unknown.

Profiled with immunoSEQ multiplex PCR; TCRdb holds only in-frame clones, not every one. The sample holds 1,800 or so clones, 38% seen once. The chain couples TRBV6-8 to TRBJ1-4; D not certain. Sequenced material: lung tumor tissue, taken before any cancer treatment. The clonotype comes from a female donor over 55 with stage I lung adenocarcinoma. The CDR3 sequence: CASRAGLRGANEKLFF. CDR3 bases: TGTGCCAGCAGGGCCGGGCTTCGGGGAGCTAATGAAAAACTGTTTTTT.